Sequencing of this T cell receptor beta chain was carried out in a study of blood T cell repertoires in COVID-19. Study overall: COVID-19 samples, acute and convalescent, were from the United States, Italy and Spain. T cells, B-cell-depleted T cells, or PBMCs provided the cDNA or gDNA that served as material.

CDR1 is SQVTM, CDR2 ANQGSEA, per germline. After removal of 6 bases from V and 0 bases from J, the junction contained 9 bases not matched to a gene. This CDR3 comprises 15 residues. Original processing notes: How many nucleated cells were present was estimated from reference gene primer amplification. Produced via immunoSEQ multiplex PCR; TCRdb's table is partial and in-frame only. The DNA was the basis for D and trimming; V, J and clone size are from that table. The table lists under 250,000 clones, roughly 84% of them singletons. This clone was detected once. What was sequenced was peripheral blood. The clonotype was recovered from a woman in her thirties or forties who had recovered from COVID-19. J is TRBJ1-2 and V is TRBV29-1; 8 nucleotides align to TRBD1. CDR3 coding DNA: TGCAGCGTAGGGGGGACAGGCCAACCTAACTATGGCTACACCTTC. This sequence encodes CSVGGTGQPNYGYTF.